This record looks at one T cell receptor (beta chain) sequence and its context. The antigen remains unidentified. Germline CDR1 reads SGHDT; CDR2 reads YYEEEE. V shed 4 bases and J shed 6 bases, with 16 bases lying between them. The CDR3 length is 14 residues. Described treatment: oral pan-JAK inhibitor, 5-10 mg twice daily. These data originate in a study of CD8+ T cells in alopecia areata. In the study overall: At a dose of 5 to 10 mg twice daily, oral tofacitinib was given to treated patients. The study, taken as a whole, reports: Researchers report lesional scalp, most notably alopecia totalis/universalis, outstripped normal scalp in clonality.

cDNA reverse transcribed from extracted RNA served as the sequencing template. Generated by immunoSEQ multiplex PCR, the TCRdb table keeps only in-frame clones and is missing some. The sample yields about 190,000 clones, 64% seen once. V and J are TRBV5-6 and TRBJ1-2, with D perhaps TRBD1 (5 bases). The TCR originated in a human donor with alopecia areata. The specimen comprised CD4+ T cells sorted from blood, sampled at week 4, from a patient treated with tofacitinib. Here the CDR3 reads CASSGYSGSHGYTF. The CDR3 bases are TGTGCCAGCAGCGGATATTCAGGGAGCCATGGCTACACCTTC.